This T cell receptor beta chain was recovered during a study of beta chain features in type 1 diabetes listed by TCRdb under 2018. At the level of the whole study: Patients and healthy donors did not differ in mean age, gender distribution, total cell number or subset yield. Across all samples, about 110 million sorted cells were examined, and cell number per subset correlated strongly with RNA yield. The study compared TCRB repertoires of sorted circulating CD4+ T cell subsets between recently diagnosed type 1 diabetes patients and matched healthy donors. Whereas all 30 or so donors provided naive and central memory subsets, regulatory and stem cell-like memory subsets were isolated from just 8 patients and roughly eight healthy donors.

The junction carries 10 bases between V and J, which are trimmed by 6 bases and 8 bases respectively. From the cysteine up to the phenylalanine, the CDR3 has a length of 12 residues. The read is trimmed to its CDR3 DNA, 36 bases read in frame from base 1. Reading the germline V gene gives CDR1 SGHVS and CDR2 FNYEAQ. The High Capacity cDNA Reverse Transcription Kit was used to reverse transcribe all of the isolated RNA, meaning that expressed TCRB transcripts were what got sequenced. Naive, central memory and regulatory T cell samples underwent deep immunoSEQ sequencing, averaging around 3.9 million total reads per sample. Sorted cells were lysed in RLT buffer and RNA was extracted with DNase-treated RNeasy Micro or Mini kits, depending on cell number. Each cell subset was processed on its own to prevent cross-contamination, while patient and healthy donor samples were processed together. The immunoSEQ multiplex PCR was used to amplify TCRB sequences from cDNA, generating 87-bp fragments that spanned the CDR3 region. Sequencing of the amplicons was performed on the Illumina HiSeq platform. Per the original workflow: Synthetic template baselines were used to correct PCR bias computationally, reads within Hamming distance 2 were collapsed together, and singletons that could not be merged were discarded. Reads were aligned to IMGT to assign V, D and J genes, CDR3 length, and insertions or deletions at six rearrangement sites. Clonotype counts were normalized to sorted cell number within each subset before computing true diversity and Gini coefficients with the tcR R package. Repertoire sharing was quantified using the overlap coefficient calculated on TCRB nucleotide sequences. The source is immuneACCESS, and TCRdb retained only in-frame sequences with V and J called. Part of the clones is not carried over; for the studies checked, unresolved V genes explain less than half of this, and the remainder is unexplained. That table is the source of V, J and clone size, and D and trimming were worked out from the DNA. The sample includes some 350,000 clones, with around 9.6% observed a single time. Of the sample, approximately 0.55% falls within the top ten clones.

Overall study results and their limits: Because cDNA was sequenced instead of genomic DNA, highly expressing activated cells could be over-represented, though the groups showed no difference in activation or CD3 levels. Naive, central memory and regulatory TCRB repertoires appeared more similar among patients than among healthy donors. Fewer insertions and more nucleotide deletions at VDJ recombination sites were observed in patients with type 1 diabetes, implying thymic rearrangement abnormalities. HLA sub-analyses involved small numbers of individuals, so any influence of HLA type on TCRB rearrangement remained unresolved. PCR may preferentially amplify shorter templates, but because patient and control samples were amplified and corrected together, any resulting skew would affect both groups equally. Type 1 diabetes patients showed a moderate but significant shortening of TCRB CDR3 length in all four CD4+ subsets.

In regard to this clone: Its binding antigen is unknown. No base quality information exists; no much larger clone differs at one position.

A single peripheral blood draw of around 120 mL on average was collected from each donor into heparinised tubes. A BD FACSAria II and a panel including CD45RO, CCR7, CD25, CD127, CD95 and CD27 were used to sort naive, central memory, regulatory and stem cell-like memory CD4+ T cells. Every sorted population had a purity above 95%. PBMCs were isolated right away by Lymphoprep density gradient centrifugation and were stained directly, without culture. To minimize batch effects, samples were stained and sorted in pairs, one healthy donor with one patient per experiment. The chain joins TRBV7-6 to TRBJ1-4, with the D gene call left open. The sequence derives from a man aged 30 to 45 with type 1 diabetes. The sequenced sample was central memory CD4+ T cells from blood. The CDR3 protein: CASSSGVEKLFF. The sequenced DNA is TGTGCCAGCAGTTCTGGGGTCGAAAAACTGTTTTTT.